Below, 17 T cell receptor beta chains from the same sample are listed, as sequenced in a study of blood T cell repertoires in COVID-19. Only in-frame clones appear in the TCRdb table, and some are missing; sequencing was by immunoSEQ multiplex PCR. Here the sample spans 150,000 or so clones, 80% to 90% being singletons. The sample was peripheral blood. All receptors derive from a woman between 65 and 79 years old with acute or convalescent COVID-19.

The chain couples TRBV7-9 to TRBJ1-3; 9 bases match TRBD1. CDR1 and CDR2 (germline): SEHNR, FQNEAQ (reference sequence). Germline trimming cut 6 bases from V and 3 bases from J; bases unmatched to any gene: 3. This CDR3 contains 14 residues. CDR3 amino acids: CASRRQGDGNTIYF. The CDR3 nucleotides are TGTGCCAGCAGAAGACAGGGGGATGGAAACACCATATATTTT.

The rearrangement links TRBV28 to TRBJ2-5, with TRBD2 as a possible D gene (5 bases). The CDR3 spans 13 residues. Germline V CDR1 and CDR2: MDHEN, SYDVKM. Trimming stripped 6 bases from V and 3 bases from J, with 11 bases between. CDR3 sequence (DNA): TGTGCCAGCAGAGAGGGTTCGGAAGAGACCCAGTACTTC. Translating gives CASREGSEETQYF.

J is TRBJ1-5 and V is TRBV28; 7 bases fit TRBD1. This CDR3 is 13 amino acids long. The V and J ends lost 4 bases and 11 bases, in that order; junction bases with no gene match: 8. The germline CDR1 and CDR2 sequences are MDHEN and SYDVKM. The CDR3 bases are TGTGCCAGCAGTTCATACAGGGGTTGGTCCCAGCATTTT. It encodes CASSSYRGWSQHF.

The chain recombines TRBV5-1 with TRBJ2-1, with TRBD2 identical over 15 bases. The trim removed 3 bases at V and 8 bases at J, leaving 12 bases unmatched. Germline V gives CDR1 SGHRS, CDR2 YFSETQ. CDR3 length equals 18 residues. The DNA of the CDR3 is TGCGCCAGCAGCTCTCGCGGGACTAGCGGGGGGATTGTCGATGAGCAGTTCTTC. This gives the protein CASSSRGTSGGIVDEQFF.

The rearrangement uses TRBV29-1 and TRBJ2-7, with D possibly TRBD1 on 6 matching bases. This CDR3 contains 12 residues. Trimming stripped 7 bases from V and 0 bases from J, with 10 bases between. Germline lookup yields CDR1 SQVTM and CDR2 ANQGSEA. The CDR3 spells CSADSYSYEQYF. CDR3 sequence (DNA): TGCAGCGCGGACAGTTACTCCTACGAGCAGTACTTC.

V usage is TRBV14 and J usage is TRBJ2-5, with TRBD2 identical over 8 bases. Germline lookup yields CDR1 SGHDN and CDR2 FVKESK. Unmatched junction bases numbered 2, after V lost 4 bases and J lost 1 base. CDR3 size: 14 residues. DNA of the CDR3: TGTGCCAGCAGCCGCGGGGGGCTCCAAGAGACCCAGTACTTC. Its translation: CASSRGGLQETQYF. Filled out from reference TRBV14 and TRBJ2-5, the complete variable domain reads EAGVTQFPSHSVIEKGQTVTLRCDPISGHDNLYWYRRVMGKEIKFLLHFVKESKQDESGMPNNRFLAERTGGTYSTLKVQPAELEDSGVYFCASSRGGLQETQYFGPGTRLLVL.

J is TRBJ1-3 and V is TRBV6-5; weak D call: TRBD1 (6 bases). With 6 bases removed from V and 0 bases from J, the gap between germline ends came to 12 bases. There are 15 residues in the CDR3. Germline V lookup: CDR1 MNHEY, CDR2 SVGAGI. CDR3 in amino acids: CASRSGHISGNTIYF. In DNA form, the CDR3 reads TGTGCCAGCAGGTCGGGACACATCTCTGGAAACACCATATATTTT.

This clone came up once. The J gene is TRBJ1-1, the V gene TRBV5-4; TRBD1 agrees at 10 bases. This CDR3 has 14 amino acids. The germline CDR1 and CDR2 sequences are SGHNT and YYREEE (reference sequence). J was trimmed by 5 bases and V by 4 bases; bases with no gene match: 5. Here the CDR3 DNA reads TGTGCCAGCAGCGGGGACAGGGGCGGAACTGAAGCTTTCTTT. It codes for CASSGDRGGTEAFF.

With respect to this clone: Mismatch with germline at one junction end may stem from a read error. The chain employs TRBV11-2 and TRBJ2-2, with 9 bases matching TRBD2. Germline CDR1 and CDR2: SGHAT and FQNNGV. The CDR3 is made up of 13 amino acids. CDR3 loop: CASSSAWRGGLFF. CDR3 DNA sequence: TGTGCCAGCAGCTCGGCGTGGCGGGGGGGGCTGTTTTTT.

The genes are TRBV6-4 and TRBJ1-3; 7 bases line up with TRBD1. Germline V gives CDR1 MRHNA, CDR2 SNTAGT. J was trimmed by 3 bases and V by 3 bases; bases with no gene match: 11. CDR3 size: 17 residues. CDR3 nucleotide sequence: TGTGCCAGCAGTGATCGGGACAGCTACATAAATGGAAACACCATATATTTT. Protein: CASSDRDSYINGNTIYF.

V and J are TRBV11-1 and TRBJ2-1; 7 positions agree with TRBD1. V lost 5 bases, J lost 8 bases, and 3 bases stayed unmatched. This CDR3 region has 12 residues. The germline gives CDR1 SGHAT, CDR2 FQDESV (reference sequence). CDR3 nucleotides: TGTGCCAGCAGCACACAGGGGTATGAGCAGTTCTTC. Translated: CASSTQGYEQFF.

V usage is TRBV7-9 and J usage is TRBJ1-2; D is uncertain. The V and J ends lost 1 base and 4 bases respectively, with 4 bases between them. The length of the CDR3 is 12 residues. CDR1 and CDR2 from the germline V gene are SEHNR and FQNEAQ (reference sequence). The CDR3 DNA follows: TGTGCCAGCAGCTTAGAAGCCTATGGCTACACCTTC. Protein sequence: CASSLEAYGYTF.

The rearrangement links TRBV4-3 to TRBJ1-5, with D possibly TRBD1 on 5 matching bases. The CDR3 has 15 residues. Germline V CDR1 and CDR2: LGHNA, YSLEER. The germline V and J ends were trimmed by 1 base and 2 bases, with 9 bases remaining between them. Here the CDR3 DNA reads TGCGCCAGCAGCCAAGGCAGGGTGGGCAATCAGCCCCAGCATTTT. Translation: CASSQGRVGNQPQHF.

The chain links TRBV2 to TRBJ2-4; tentative D call: TRBD1 (5 bases). The germline V gene encodes CDR1 SNHLY and CDR2 FYNNEI. The length of the CDR3 is 14 residues. Deletions cut 4 bases from V and 6 bases from J, with 13 bases between. CDR3 protein: CASSAQTVGNIQYF. In DNA, the CDR3 is TGTGCCAGCAGTGCTCAGACAGTAGGAAACATTCAGTACTTC.

In its sample, this clone was seen once. The V gene is TRBV3-1 (or the pseudogene TRBV3-2), the J gene TRBJ2-7; TRBD1 might be the D (5 bases). This CDR3 region has 15 residues. Trimming pared 4 bases from V and 0 bases from J, leaving 13 bases between. Germline-derived CDR1 and CDR2 are LGHDT and YNNKEL (reference sequence). CDR3 loop: CASSPWGRSSYEQYF. DNA for the CDR3: TGTGCCAGCAGCCCCTGGGGCCGTAGCTCCTACGAGCAGTACTTC.

There are a few counts of this clone. This chain links TRBV3-1 (or the pseudogene TRBV3-2) with TRBJ2-3, with a possible D match to TRBD1 (6 bases). V dropped 4 bases and J dropped 0 bases, with 11 bases sitting between them. The CDR3 sequence is 15 residues long. In germline, CDR1 is LGHDT, CDR2 YNNKEL (reference sequence). The CDR3 reads CASSRGPTSTDTQYF. CDR3 DNA: TGTGCCAGCAGCCGGGGGCCTACTAGCACAGATACGCAGTATTTT.

This chain connects TRBV6-5 to TRBJ2-7; 12 bases match TRBD1. With 8 bases clipped from V and 7 bases from J, the junction kept 12 bases outside the gene matches. The CDR3 contains 15 residues. Germline CDR1 is MNHEY and CDR2 is SVGAGI. The CDR3 reads CASWDRGLGREEQYF. The CDR3 DNA reads TGTGCCAGCTGGGACAGGGGGCTGGGGAGGGAGGAGCAGTACTTC.